The entry below describes one T cell receptor beta chain. Its binding antigen is unknown. Per-base qualities were not stored, and no clone one base away is much larger. These data belong to a study of CD8 T cells in ankylosing spondylitis (dated by TCRdb to about 2017). General notes on the study: To find TCR variants linked to disease, the study profiled T cell receptor beta repertoires in ankylosing spondylitis patients and healthy donors. The full study cohort comprised 25 ankylosing spondylitis patients and some 110 healthy donors. Peripheral blood samples were taken, and synovial fluid was additionally collected from ankylosing spondylitis patients.

General findings and caveats noted by the study authors: In peripheral blood, the disease-linked clones were found at relatively low frequencies and had a CD8+ phenotype. According to the report, matched synovial fluid samples from ankylosing spondylitis patients were significantly enriched for the disease-linked clones. Some TCR beta motif variants had previously been reported in synovial fluid and blood of reactive arthritis patients, which suggested common disease-initiation mechanisms. Blood from ankylosing spondylitis patients appeared to be characterized by a TCR beta motif made up of 8 or 9 highly homologous amino acid variants.

TCRdb records Illumina HiSeq 2500 as the sequencer. Quantitative 5'-RACE with molecular barcodes was the method used to prepare the TCR beta libraries. For the original study's pipeline: To identify disease-linked TCR variants, a new computational method was used, one built on a probabilistic model of VDJ rearrangement. TCRdb itself trimmed the public reads at Q25 with fastp, ran MiXCR and retained productive beta chains. Identical CDR3 proteins give one entry, which carries the most common genes and DNA. Here the V and J calls rest on TCRdb's processing, not on the authors' analysis. In this sample the table shows roughly 250,000 distinct CDR3 sequences, 7.5% to 9% of which occur a single time. The top ten constitute approximately 7% of the sample. The clonotype comes from a male donor with ankylosing spondylitis or in good health (not recorded which). The sample taken for sequencing was blood, either unsorted or a sorted T cell fraction (not recorded which).

The CDR3 region has the sequence CASSLMGQYGYTF. The bases read TGTGCCAGCAGCTTAATGGGACAGTATGGCTACACCTTC. The chain is assembled from TRBV5-5 and TRBJ1-2, with 7 bases aligning to TRBD1. CDR1 and CDR2 are read off the germline V gene (reference sequence) as SGHKS and YYEKEE. The germline V end is reduced by 2 bases and the J end by 5 bases; junction bases left unmatched: 3. The CDR3 numbers 13 residues from cysteine through phenylalanine. CDR3 DNA is the only sequence kept; it has 39 bases, read in frame from the first base. When the CDR3 is completed using the reference TRBV5-5 and TRBJ1-2 genes on either side, the full variable domain is DAGVTQSPTHLIKTRGQQVTLRCSPISGHKSVSWYQQVLGQGPQFIFQYYEKEERGRGNFPDRFSARQFPNYSSELNVNALLLGDSALYLCASSLMGQYGYTFGSGTRLTVV.